This T cell receptor beta chain was sequenced during a study of CD8+CD57+ T cells in acquired aplastic anemia. The wider study: CD4+ and CD8+ cells, once sorted, gave DNA averaging around 3.2 ug. General observations from the study: Researchers report that around 31 CD8+ CDR3 sequences appeared in both patients and controls.

Profiles of TCR beta VDJ and CDR3 were generated from a genomic DNA template. TCRdb called the reads again in MiXCR, with one record for every CDR3 protein. The sample yields more than 200,000 distinct CDR3 sequences, roughly 50% seen once. The length of the CDR3 is 14 residues. V was trimmed by 0 bases and J by 4 bases, leaving 7 bases between them. Germline values: CDR1 SGHRS, CDR2 YFSETQ. Whoever was chosen for sequencing had shown CD8+CD57+ cell expansion by flow cytometry. Patients had undergone no therapy by the time their blood was sampled. A word on this clonotype: Its antigen is as yet unknown. A single base separates this from a much larger clone, so it may be a read error. This is likely a read error, given that the CDR3 carries no conserved phenylalanine or tryptophan at its end.

The origin of this receptor is a human donor with aplastic anemia. The chain recombines TRBV5-1 with TRBJ1-4; D unresolved. Source material: sorted CD4+, CD8+, or CD8+CD57+ T cells (not recorded which) from PBMCs. The CDR3 nucleotides read TGCGCCAGCAGCTTGGGTCCCTATAATGAAAAACTGTTTTCT. It codes for CASSLGPYNEKLFS.